The clone carrying this T cell receptor beta chain was recorded only once. No antigen is known for it. This sample was taken from a study of cytomegalovirus exposure and HLA in healthy donors. Across the study: Prior work identified 100 million to 130 million unique TCR beta sequences in about 179 million T cells. The Caucasian-associated ancestry cluster contained 81% of the 398 genotyped donors. Notes on the study in general: Some TCR beta chains (more than 150 of them) were listed as cytomegalovirus-associated. Analyses of presence and absence presupposed an approximately uniform sequencing depth across donors.

This CDR3 has 19 residues. Unmatched junction bases numbered 25, after V lost 1 base and J lost 12 bases. Germline V gene sequence: CDR1 SGHDT, CDR2 YYEEEE. The PCR made use of 60 Vbeta and 13 Jbeta primers. Repertoires were generated with immunoSEQ multiplex PCR, while TCRdb's copy carries only in-frame clones and drops some. This table has about 90,000 clones, about four fifths appearing once. The chain has TRBV5-6 and TRBJ2-1, with 7 bases lining up with TRBD2. The receptor was derived from a man aged 18 to 29 in good health and CMV-seronegative. Sequenced material: PBMCs. The DNA for the CDR3 is TGTGCCAGCAGCTTGTCGAAGGCGGGAGTGGCCCCCCTCCCAATGTGGCAGTTCTTC. It specifies CASSLSKAGVAPLPMWQFF.